This section outlines one TCR beta chain sequence together with its context. This sample was taken from a study of beta chain features in type 1 diabetes. In germline, CDR1 is LNHDA, CDR2 SQIVND (reference sequence). V was clipped by 4 bases and J by 0 bases, with 19 bases between them. The CDR3 sequence is 19 residues long. Sequenced material consisted of expressed TCRB transcripts (all of the isolated RNA was reverse transcribed). For naive, central memory and regulatory T cell samples, reads averaged roughly 3.7 million. Repertoires were generated with immunoSEQ multiplex PCR, while TCRdb's copy carries only in-frame clones and drops some. The table has 150,000 or so clones, roughly 50% seen once; the top ten hold roughly 0.4%. Purities in excess of 95% were seen in all sorted populations.

The chain links TRBV19 to TRBJ2-6; the D gene is possibly TRBD1 (6 bases). The sample consisted of Tregs from blood. The TCR comes from a man younger than 35 in good health. The CDR3 region is CASSTTLSGTISGANVLTF. CDR3 DNA sequence: TGTGCCAGTAGTACCACTCTTTCCGGGACAATCTCTGGGGCCAACGTCCTGACTTTC.